Given below is one T cell receptor beta chain in context. Its antigen is not identified. V lost 1 base and J lost 4, with 4 bases in between. The CDR3 spans 12 residues. CDR1 and CDR2 from the germline V gene are SEHNR and FQNEAQ (reference sequence). This sample was included in a study of PD-1 blockade in classical Hodgkin lymphoma. Study-level findings and limits: Newly diagnosed and completely responding patients shared comparable baseline diversity. Any patient who commenced nivolumab under 1 year after ASCT was excluded.

The time point is: cycle 4 day 1 (C4D1), after 5 to 7 weeks of nivolumab. Relapse was seen in all patients after autologous stem cell transplantation, and brentuximab vedotin exposure was variable. Generated by immunoSEQ multiplex PCR, the TCRdb table keeps only in-frame clones and is missing some. The table has 25,000 to 40,000 clones, 81% seen once. The source is a human donor with classical Hodgkin lymphoma. Source: peripheral blood mononuclear cells (PBMCs), taken before the fourth cycle of nivolumab. The rearrangement links TRBV7-9 to TRBJ2-5; D ambiguous. CDR3 coding DNA: TGTGCCAGCAGCTTAGTATCAGAGACCCAGTACTTC. Encoded protein: CASSLVSETQYF. The whole variable domain, filled in from reference TRBV7-9 and TRBJ2-5, reads DTGVSQNPRHKITKRGQNVTFRCDPISEHNRLYWYRQTLGQGPEFLTYFQNEAQLEKSRLLSDRFSAERPKGSFSTLEIQRTEQGDSAMYLCASSLVSETQYFGPGTRLLVL.